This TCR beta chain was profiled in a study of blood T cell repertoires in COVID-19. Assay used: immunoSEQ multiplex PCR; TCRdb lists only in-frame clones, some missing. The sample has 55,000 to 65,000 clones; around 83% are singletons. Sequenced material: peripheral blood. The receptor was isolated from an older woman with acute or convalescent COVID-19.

The CDR3 sequence is CASSLGQGVYGYTF. For the CDR3, the DNA is TGCGCCAGCAGCTTGGGGCAGGGGGTCTATGGCTACACCTTC. The chain couples TRBV5-1 to TRBJ1-2; 7 bases map to TRBD1. After removal of 0 bases from V and 4 bases from J, the junction contained 3 bases not matched to a gene. Germline CDR1 is SGHRS and CDR2 is YFSETQ. There are 14 residues in the CDR3.